Included here is one T cell receptor beta chain sequence, with context. The data originate from a study of blood T cell repertoires in COVID-19. The Seattle patients joined while their infection was active and were tracked longitudinally afterward. Generated by immunoSEQ multiplex PCR, the TCRdb table keeps only in-frame clones and is missing some. Of over 55,000 clones listed, about 90% were seen once; the top ten hold more than 20%. This TCR derives from a woman older than 75 with COVID-19, enrolled during active disease. Sequencing input: peripheral blood.

In DNA form, the CDR3 reads TGTGCCAGCGCAACCGGACTAGCGGCCTACGAGCAGTACTTC. Protein sequence: CASATGLAAYEQYF. The chain recombines TRBV6-5 with TRBJ2-7; 10 bases agree with TRBD2. CDR1 and CDR2 (germline): MNHEY, SVGAGI. The CDR3 is 14 amino acids. J lost 2 bases, V lost 8 bases, and 6 bases had no gene match.